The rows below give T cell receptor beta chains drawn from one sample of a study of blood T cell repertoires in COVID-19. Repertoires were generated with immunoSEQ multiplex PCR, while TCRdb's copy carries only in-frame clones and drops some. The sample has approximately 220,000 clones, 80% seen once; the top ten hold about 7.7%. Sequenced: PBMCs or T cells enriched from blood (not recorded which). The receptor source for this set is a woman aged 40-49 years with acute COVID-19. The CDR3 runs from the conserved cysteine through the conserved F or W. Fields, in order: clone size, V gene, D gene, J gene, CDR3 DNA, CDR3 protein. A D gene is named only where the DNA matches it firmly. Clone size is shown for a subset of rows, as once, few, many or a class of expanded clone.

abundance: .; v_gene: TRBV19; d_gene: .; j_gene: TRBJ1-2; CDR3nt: TGTGCCAGTAGCCTGGATGGGGGGACGGGTGGCTACACCTTC; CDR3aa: CASSLDGGTGGYTF
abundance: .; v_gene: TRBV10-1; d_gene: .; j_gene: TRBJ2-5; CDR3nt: TGCGCCAGCAGTGAGTCTCGCGCGGGGCGGGAGACCCAGTACTTC; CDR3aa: CASSESRAGRETQYF
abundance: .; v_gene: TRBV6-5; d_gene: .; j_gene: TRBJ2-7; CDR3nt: TGTGCCAGCAGTTACGGCGGGGCGAGCTCCTACGAGCAGTACTTC; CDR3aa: CASSYGGASSYEQYF
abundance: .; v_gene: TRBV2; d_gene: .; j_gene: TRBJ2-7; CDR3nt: TGTGCCAGCAGTCTCGCCTACGAGCAGTACTTC; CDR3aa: CASSLAYEQYF
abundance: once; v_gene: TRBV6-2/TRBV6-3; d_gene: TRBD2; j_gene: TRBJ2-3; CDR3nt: TGTGCCAGCAGTTACTCCCTAGCGGGAGGGCCCCCAGATACGCAGTATTTT; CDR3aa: CASSYSLAGGPPDTQYF
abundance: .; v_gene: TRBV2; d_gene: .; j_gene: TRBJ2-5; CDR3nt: TGTGCCAGCAGCCCCCCTGGAGGACGGCAAGAGACCCAGTACTTC; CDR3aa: CASSPPGGRQETQYF
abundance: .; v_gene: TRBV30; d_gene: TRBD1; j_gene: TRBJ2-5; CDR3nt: TGTGCCTGGACGGGACAGGGGAGGGAGACCCAGTACTTC; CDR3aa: CAWTGQGRETQYF
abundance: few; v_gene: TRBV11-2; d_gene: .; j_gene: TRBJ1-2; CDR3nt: TGTGCCAGCAGCTTAGGTTCAGGGTACACCTTC; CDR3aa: CASSLGSGYTF
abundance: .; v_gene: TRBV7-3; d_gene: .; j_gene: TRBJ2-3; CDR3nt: TGTGCCAGCAGCCCAGATCATGATACGCAGTATTTT; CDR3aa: CASSPDHDTQYF
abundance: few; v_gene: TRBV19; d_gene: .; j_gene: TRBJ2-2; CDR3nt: TGTGCCAGTAGTATAGCGGGGGTCCTAAGCACCGGGGAGCTGTTTTTT; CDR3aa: CASSIAGVLSTGELFF
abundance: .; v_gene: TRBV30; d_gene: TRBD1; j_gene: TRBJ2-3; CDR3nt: TGTGCCTGGAGCCTTGCGACAGGGCCACAAGTTACGCAGTATTTT; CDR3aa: CAWSLATGPQVTQYF
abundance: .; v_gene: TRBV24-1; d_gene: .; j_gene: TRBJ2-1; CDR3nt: TGTGCCACCAGTGACGCTGGCGGGAACTCCTACAATGAGCAGTTCTTC; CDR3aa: CATSDAGGNSYNEQFF
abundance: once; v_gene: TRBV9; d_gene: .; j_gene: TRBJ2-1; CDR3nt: TGTGCCAGCAGCGGGGACTCCTTTAATGAGCAGTTCTTC; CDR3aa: CASSGDSFNEQFF
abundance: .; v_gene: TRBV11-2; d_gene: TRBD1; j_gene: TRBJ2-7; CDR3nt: TGTGCCAGCAGCGCGCCGGGACAGGGGGTCTACGAGCAGTACTTC; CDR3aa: CASSAPGQGVYEQYF
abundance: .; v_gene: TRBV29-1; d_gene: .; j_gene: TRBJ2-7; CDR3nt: TGCAGCGTTGAGGTCAGGTCCAGCTCCTACGAGCAGTACTTC; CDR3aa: CSVEVRSSSYEQYF
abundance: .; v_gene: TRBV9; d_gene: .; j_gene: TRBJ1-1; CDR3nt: TGTGCCAGCAGCGTAGTGGACGGGGGAGCTTATTTGAACACTGAAGCTTTCTTT; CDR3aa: CASSVVDGGAYLNTEAFF
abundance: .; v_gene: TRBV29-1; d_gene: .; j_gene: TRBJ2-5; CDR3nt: TGCAGCGTCGGCAGGGCTTTGGTGAGAGAGACCCAGTACTTC; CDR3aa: CSVGRALVRETQYF
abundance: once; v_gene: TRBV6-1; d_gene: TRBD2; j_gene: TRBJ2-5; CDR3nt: TGTGCCAGCAGTGACCTACGGGGGGCGGGGGGCGTGGAGACCCAGTACTTC; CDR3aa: CASSDLRGAGGVETQYF
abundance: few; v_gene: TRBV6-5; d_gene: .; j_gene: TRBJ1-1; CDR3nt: TGTGCCAGCAGTTCGACAGTCGAAGCTTTCTTT; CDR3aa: CASSSTVEAFF
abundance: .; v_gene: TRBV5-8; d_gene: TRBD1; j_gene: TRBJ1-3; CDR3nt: TGTGCCAGCAGACCCAGGGGGCCTGCTGGAAACACCATATATTTT; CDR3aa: CASRPRGPAGNTIYF
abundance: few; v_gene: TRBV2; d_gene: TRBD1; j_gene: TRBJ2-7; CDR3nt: TGTGCCAGCAGTGAGGGACAGGGTATCGCATACGAGCAGTACTTC; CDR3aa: CASSEGQGIAYEQYF
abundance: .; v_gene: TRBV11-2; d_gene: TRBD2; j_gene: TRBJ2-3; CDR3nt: TGTGCCAGCAGCTTTACCCCTGGGAGCGGGGGGGCGACAGATACGCAGTATTTT; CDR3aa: CASSFTPGSGGATDTQYF
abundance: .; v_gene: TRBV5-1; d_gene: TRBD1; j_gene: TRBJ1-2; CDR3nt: TGCGCCAGCAGGCCCACAGGGGGAGCGGATGGCTACACCTTC; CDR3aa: CASRPTGGADGYTF
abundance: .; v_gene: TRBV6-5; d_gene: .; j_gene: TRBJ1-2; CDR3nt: TGTGCCAGCTTGGGAGGGGGTTTCAAGGACTACACCTTC; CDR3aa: CASLGGGFKDYTF
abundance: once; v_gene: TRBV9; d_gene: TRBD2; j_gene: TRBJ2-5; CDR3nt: TGTGCCAGCAGCCCCCTTGGGGGGGGCCAAGAGACCCAGTACTTC; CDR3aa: CASSPLGGGQETQYF
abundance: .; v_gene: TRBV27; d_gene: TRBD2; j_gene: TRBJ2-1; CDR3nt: TGTGCCAGCAGCGATACTAGCGGGAACTACAATGAGCAGTTCTTC; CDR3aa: CASSDTSGNYNEQFF
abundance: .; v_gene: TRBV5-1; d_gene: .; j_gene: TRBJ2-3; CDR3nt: TGCGCCAGCAGCTTGACCGGGATCACAGATACGCAGTATTTT; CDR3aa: CASSLTGITDTQYF
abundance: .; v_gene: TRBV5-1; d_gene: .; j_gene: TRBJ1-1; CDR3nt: TGCGCCAGCAGCCTTAGGGGGAACACTGAAGCTTTCTTT; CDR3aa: CASSLRGNTEAFF
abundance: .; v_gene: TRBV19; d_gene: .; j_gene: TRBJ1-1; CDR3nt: TGTGCCAGTAGTATAGAGCGCAGGGGTGGAGCTTTCTTT; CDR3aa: CASSIERRGGAFF
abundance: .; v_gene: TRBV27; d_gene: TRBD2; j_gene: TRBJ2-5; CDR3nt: TGTGCCAGCAGTTTACTGGGGGGGGGTAACCAAGAGACCCAGTACTTC; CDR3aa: CASSLLGGGNQETQYF
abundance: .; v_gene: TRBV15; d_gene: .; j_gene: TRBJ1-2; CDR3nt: TGTGCCACCGAACAGATCAACTATGGCTACACCTTC; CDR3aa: CATEQINYGYTF
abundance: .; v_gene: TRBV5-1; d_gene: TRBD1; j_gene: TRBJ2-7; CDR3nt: TGCGCCAGCAGCTTGGCCGGGGACAGGGCCCACGAGCAGTACTTC; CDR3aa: CASSLAGDRAHEQYF
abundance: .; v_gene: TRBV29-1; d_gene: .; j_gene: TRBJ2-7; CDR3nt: TGCAGCGTTTTTACAGGGAGCTCCTACGAGCAGTACTTC; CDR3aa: CSVFTGSSYEQYF
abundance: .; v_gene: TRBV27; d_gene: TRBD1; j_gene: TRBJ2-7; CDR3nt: TGTGCCAGCAGCCCAGGACAGGTTCCCTCCTACGAGCAGTACTTC; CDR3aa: CASSPGQVPSYEQYF
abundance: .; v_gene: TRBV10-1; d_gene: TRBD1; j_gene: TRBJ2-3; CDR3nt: TGCGCCAGCAGTGAGTCGACAGGGGCTAGCACAGATACGCAGTATTTT; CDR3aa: CASSESTGASTDTQYF
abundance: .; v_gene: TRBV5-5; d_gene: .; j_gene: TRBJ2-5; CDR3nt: TGTGCCAGCAGCTTGTTCAAAGAGACCCAGTACTTC; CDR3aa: CASSLFKETQYF
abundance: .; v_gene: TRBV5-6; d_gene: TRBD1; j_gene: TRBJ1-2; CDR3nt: TGTGCCAGCAGCACCGGGACAGTCTCTGCAGGCTACACCTTC; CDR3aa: CASSTGTVSAGYTF
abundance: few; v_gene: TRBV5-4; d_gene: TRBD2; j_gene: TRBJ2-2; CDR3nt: TGTGCCAGCAGCTTGGGTAGCGGGACCCGGACCGGGGAGCTGTTTTTT; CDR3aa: CASSLGSGTRTGELFF
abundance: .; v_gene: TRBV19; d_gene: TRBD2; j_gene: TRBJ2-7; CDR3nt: TGTGCCAGTAGTCAACGTAGCGGGAGGAGCTCCTACGAGCAGTACTTC; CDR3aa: CASSQRSGRSSYEQYF
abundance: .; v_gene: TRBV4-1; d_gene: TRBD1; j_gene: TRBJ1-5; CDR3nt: TGCGCCAGCAGCCAGCCCATCGGGACAGGGGAATTTCAGCCCCAGCATTTT; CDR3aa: CASSQPIGTGEFQPQHF
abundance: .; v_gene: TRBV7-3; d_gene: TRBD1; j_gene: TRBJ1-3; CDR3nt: TGTGCCAGCAGTCCGACGGCAGGGGGTGACTCTGGAAACACCATATATTTT; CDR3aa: CASSPTAGGDSGNTIYF
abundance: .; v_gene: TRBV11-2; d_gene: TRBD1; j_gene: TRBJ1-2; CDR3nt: TGTGCCAGCAGCAAAAGACAGGGGGCAACTTTC; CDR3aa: CASSKRQGATF
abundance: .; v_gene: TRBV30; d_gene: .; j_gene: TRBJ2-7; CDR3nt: TGTGCCTGGTCCCGGGAGATCTCCTACGAGCAGTACTTC; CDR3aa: CAWSREISYEQYF
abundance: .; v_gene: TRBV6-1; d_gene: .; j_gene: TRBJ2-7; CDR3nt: TGTGCCAGCAGTGAAGTCGGCGGGACCTACGAGCAGTACTTC; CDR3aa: CASSEVGGTYEQYF